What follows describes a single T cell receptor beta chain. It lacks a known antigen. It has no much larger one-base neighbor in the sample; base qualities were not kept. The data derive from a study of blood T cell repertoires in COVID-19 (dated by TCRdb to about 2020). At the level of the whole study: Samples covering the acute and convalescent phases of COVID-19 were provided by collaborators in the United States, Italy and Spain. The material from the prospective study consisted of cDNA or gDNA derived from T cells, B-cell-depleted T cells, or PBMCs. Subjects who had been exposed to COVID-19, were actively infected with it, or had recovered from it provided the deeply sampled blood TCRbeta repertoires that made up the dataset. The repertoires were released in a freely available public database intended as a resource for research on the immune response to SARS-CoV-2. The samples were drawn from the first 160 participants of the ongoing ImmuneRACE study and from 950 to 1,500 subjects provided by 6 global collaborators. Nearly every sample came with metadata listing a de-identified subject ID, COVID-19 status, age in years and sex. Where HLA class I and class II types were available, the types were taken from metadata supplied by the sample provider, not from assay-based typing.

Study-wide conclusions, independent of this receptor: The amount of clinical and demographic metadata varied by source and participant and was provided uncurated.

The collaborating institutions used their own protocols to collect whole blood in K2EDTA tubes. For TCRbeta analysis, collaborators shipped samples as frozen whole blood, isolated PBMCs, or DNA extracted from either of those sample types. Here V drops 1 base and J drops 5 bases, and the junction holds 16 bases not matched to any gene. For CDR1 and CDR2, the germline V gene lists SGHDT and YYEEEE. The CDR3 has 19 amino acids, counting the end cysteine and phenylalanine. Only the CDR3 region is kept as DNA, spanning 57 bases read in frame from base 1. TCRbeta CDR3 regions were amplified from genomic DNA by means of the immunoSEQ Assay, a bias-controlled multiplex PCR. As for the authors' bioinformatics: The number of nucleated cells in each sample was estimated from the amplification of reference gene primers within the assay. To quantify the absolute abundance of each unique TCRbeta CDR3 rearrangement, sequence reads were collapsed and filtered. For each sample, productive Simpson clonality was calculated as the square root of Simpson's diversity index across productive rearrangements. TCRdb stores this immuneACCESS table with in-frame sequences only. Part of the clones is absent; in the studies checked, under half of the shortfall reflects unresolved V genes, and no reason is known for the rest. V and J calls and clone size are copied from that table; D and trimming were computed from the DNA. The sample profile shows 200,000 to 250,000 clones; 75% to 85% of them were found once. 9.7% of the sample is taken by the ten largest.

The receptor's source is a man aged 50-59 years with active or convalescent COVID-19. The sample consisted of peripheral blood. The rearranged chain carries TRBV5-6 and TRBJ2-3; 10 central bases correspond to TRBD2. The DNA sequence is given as TGTGCCAGCAGCTTGTCTTGGCTAGCGGGAGAGCCGGGGGGAGATACGCAGTATTTT. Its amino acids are CASSLSWLAGEPGGDTQYF.